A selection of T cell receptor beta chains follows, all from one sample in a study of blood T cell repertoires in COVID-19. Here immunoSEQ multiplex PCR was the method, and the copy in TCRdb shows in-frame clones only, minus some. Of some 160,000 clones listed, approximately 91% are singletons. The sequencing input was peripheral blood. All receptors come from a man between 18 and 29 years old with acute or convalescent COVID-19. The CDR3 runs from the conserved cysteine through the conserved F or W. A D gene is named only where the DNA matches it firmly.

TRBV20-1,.,CSALWNTIYF
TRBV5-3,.,CARSFRGGLLYGYTF
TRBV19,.,CASSMRTSYGYTF
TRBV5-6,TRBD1,CASSFGTGTQPQHF
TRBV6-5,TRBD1,CASSSDRDYQPQHF
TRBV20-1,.,CSARDGGGYTF
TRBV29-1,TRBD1,CSVTGTGGSPWGYTF
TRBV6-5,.,CASSPLATVGETQYF
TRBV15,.,CATSRFLVGASNQPQHF
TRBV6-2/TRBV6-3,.,CASSLGAVFADTQYF
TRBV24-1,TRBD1,CATSDSGTGDLRGFRGYTF